This T cell receptor beta chain was captured by sequencing in a study of CD8 T cells in Susac syndrome. Germline V CDR1 and CDR2: DFQATT, SNEGSKA (reference sequence). The ends were cut back, 3 bases at V and 7 bases at J, with 13 bases in the middle. This CDR3 comprises 13 residues. Random hexamers were used to reverse transcribe an amount of roughly 0.45 to 1 ug RNA. An immunoSEQ multiplex PCR generated amplified TCR beta CDR3 products spanning 54 Vbeta and 13 Jbeta. TCRdb reanalysed the immunoSEQ multiplex PCR reads using MiXCR and keeps one entry per CDR3 protein. The profile shows hundreds of thousands of distinct CDR3 sequences, roughly 93% of them singletons.

The TCR originated in a human donor with Susac syndrome. The gene calls are TRBV20-1 and TRBJ1-5, with D perhaps TRBD1 (6 bases). Material for sequencing was CD4+ T cells from PBMCs. The CDR3 DNA is TGCAGTGCTAGCTTCGACAGGAGGCAGCCCCAGCATTTT. It encodes CSASFDRRQPQHF.